These 25 T cell receptor beta chains originate from one sample sequenced in a study. Each CDR3 protein is one row after TCRdb ran MiXCR on the RT-PCR reads. The data hold almost 700,000 distinct CDR3 sequences, with more than 13% observed a single time. Sequencing was performed on memory CD4+ T cells from blood. The receptors shown here come from a female donor in good health, serving as a healthy control.

This clonotype was counted many times. The V and J genes are TRBV4-3 and TRBJ1-6, with unresolved D. CDR1 and CDR2 from the germline V gene are LGHNA and YSLEER. This CDR3 spans 13 amino acids. The V gene lost 0 bases and the J gene lost 9 bases, with 6 bases spanning the gap. The CDR3 DNA sequence: TGCGCCAGCAGCCAAGATGTGGCTTCACCCCTCCACTTT. Residues: CASSQDVASPLHF.

This clonotype was recorded only once. The V and J genes are TRBV6-2 or TRBV6-3 and TRBJ1-3; a possible D gene is TRBD1 (6 bases). Germline CDR1 and CDR2: MNHEY and SVGEGT. The length of the CDR3 is 16 residues. V was cut by 4 bases and J by 0 bases, with 13 bases left in between. CDR3 sequence (DNA): TGTGCCAGCAGTTCGATCGGGACACTCTCTGGAAACACCATATATTTT. It translates to CASSSIGTLSGNTIYF.

This clonotype was counted a few times. The V and J genes are TRBV6-2 or TRBV6-3 and TRBJ2-3; a possible D gene is TRBD2 (6 bases). V dropped 6 bases and J dropped 3 bases, with 13 bases sitting between them. Germline CDR1 and CDR2: MNHEY and SVGEGT. This CDR3 contains 14 residues. In DNA form, the CDR3 reads TGTGCCAGCAGAACCCACCGGGGGACAGATACGCAGTATTTT. Translating it yields CASRTHRGTDTQYF.

This clonotype was counted between two and nine times. The rearrangement uses TRBV11-3 and TRBJ2-7, with D possibly matching TRBD1 (7 bases). Germline CDR1 SGHNT, CDR2 YENEEA. The V gene lost 5 bases and the J gene lost 6 bases, with 20 bases spanning the gap. The CDR3 sequence is 15 residues long. DNA of the CDR3: TGTGCCAGCAGCGCCGATGCGGGACAGATCCCCGAGCAGTACTTC. Encoded protein: CASSADAGQIPEQYF.

The CDR3 coding sequence is TGCGCCAGCAGCCAAGACCAGGGGGCGAATTGGGATACGCAGTATTTT. Protein product: CASSQDQGANWDTQYF. The chain joins TRBV4-1 to TRBJ2-3; 8 bases are a match to TRBD1. With V trimmed by 0 bases and J by 6 bases, 8 bases remained unmatched. Germline CDR1 is MGHRA and CDR2 is YSYEKL. This CDR3 spans 16 amino acids.

This clonotype showed up many times. The chain is built from TRBV10-3 and TRBJ2-3; TRBD1 aligns across 10 bases. Germline V gene data show CDR1 as ENHRY and CDR2 as SYGVKD. Trimming at V came to 1 base and at J to 4 bases, leaving 5 bases not matched to a gene. The CDR3 is 16 residues long. CDR3: CAISELRDRGPDTQYF. As DNA, the CDR3 is TGTGCCATCAGTGAGTTAAGGGACAGGGGACCAGATACGCAGTATTTT.

This clonotype was detected only a few times. One junction end disagrees with the germline gene, perhaps due to a read error. V gene TRBV27 combines with J gene TRBJ2-1; D could derive from TRBD1 or TRBD2 (5 bases each). The CDR3 spans 13 residues. The germline V gene encodes CDR1 MNHEY and CDR2 SMNVEV (reference sequence). The CDR3 DNA reads TGTGCCAGCATGCCCGACCGGGGCAGGCTTCTCTCGTTC. This encodes CASMPDRGRLLSF.

This clonotype showed up just a few times. J is TRBJ1-2 and V is TRBV12-3 or TRBV12-4, with D tentatively TRBD1 (5 bases). CDR3 length: 14 residues. Deletions cut 3 bases from V and 7 bases from J, with 15 bases between. The CDR3 DNA is TGTGCCAGCAGTTTGGGGCAGTACAGCGGTGGCTACACCTTC. Its translation: CASSLGQYSGGYTF.

This clonotype appeared many times. The V gene is TRBV6-5, the J gene TRBJ2-7; 7 bases map to TRBD1. Germline V gene data show CDR1 as MNHEY and CDR2 as SVGAGI. V shed 6 bases and J 6 bases; nucleotides not matched to a gene: 8. The CDR3 sequence is 13 residues long. In nucleotides, the CDR3 is TGTGCCAGCAGGATGGGACAGCAATCCGAGCAGTACTTC. Translated: CASRMGQQSEQYF.

This clonotype showed up just a few times. The genes are TRBV6-5 and TRBJ2-2; possibly TRBD1 for D (6 bases). Germline V gives CDR1 MNHEY, CDR2 SVGAGI. The CDR3 totals 15 residues. The V end was cut by 5 bases, the J end by 5 bases, with 15 bases between. CDR3 region: CASSGDNLGTGELFF. In nucleotides, the CDR3 is TGTGCCAGCAGTGGGGACAACCTAGGGACCGGGGAGCTGTTTTTT.

This clonotype was detected a few times. The CDR3 coding sequence is TGCAGTGCCACCGGGACTAGCGGGAGGCGGGTACAAGAGACCCAGTACTTC. It translates to CSATGTSGRRVQETQYF. This chain connects TRBV20-1 to TRBJ2-5, with 15 bases fitting TRBD2. Germline V gene lookup returns CDR1 DFQATT and CDR2 SNEGSKA (reference sequence). V was clipped by 6 bases and J by 2 bases; unmatched bases: 10. The CDR3 totals 17 residues.

A single count supports this clonotype. The V call is TRBV10-3, the J call TRBJ2-1; D gene ambiguous. Trimming removed 2 bases from V and 8 bases from J, with 4 bases in between. The germline V gene has CDR1 ENHRY and CDR2 SYGVKD. The CDR3 consists of 11 residues. The DNA of the CDR3 is TGTGCCATCAGTGAGGTGCATGAGCAGTTCTTC. Its translation is CAISEVHEQFF.

The genes are TRBV9 and TRBJ2-1; either TRBD1 or TRBD2 may fit D (5 bases each). V was clipped by 6 bases and J by 2 bases, with 15 bases between them. This CDR3 has 15 residues. CDR1 and CDR2 from the germline V gene are SGDLS and YYNGEE. Here the CDR3 reads CASTPRGAAYNEQFF. In DNA form, the CDR3 reads TGTGCCAGCACCCCCCGAGGGGCCGCCTACAATGAGCAGTTCTTC.

The chain has TRBV6-6 and TRBJ1-1; D remains ambiguous. Looked up from germline, CDR1 is MNHNY and CDR2 is SVGAGI (reference sequence). Between the trimmed V and J ends, which lost 6 bases and 1 base, there was a span of 12 bases. This CDR3 contains 14 residues. CDR3 loop: CASSPDYANTEAFF. The CDR3 DNA sequence: TGTGCCAGCAGCCCCGATTATGCGAACACTGAAGCTTTCTTT.

This clonotype was detected a few times. The chain carries TRBV20-1 and TRBJ2-1, with 10 bases matching TRBD2. The germline CDR1 and CDR2 sequences are DFQATT and SNEGSKA (reference sequence). J gave up 4 bases and V 5 bases, and 8 bases lay outside the gene matches. This CDR3 region has 15 residues. The CDR3 reads CSASRGTSVYNEQFF. The CDR3 nucleotides read TGCAGTGCTTCTAGAGGGACTAGCGTTTACAATGAGCAGTTCTTC.

This clonotype has a count of ten or more. The chain has TRBV12-3 or TRBV12-4 and TRBJ2-4, with 8 bases identical to TRBD1. The CDR3 covers 12 residues. The V gene end was trimmed by 7 bases and the J gene end by 8 bases; junction bases not matched to a gene: 4. The CDR3 nucleotides are TGTGCCAGCAAGCAGGGGGCGGACATTCAGTACTTC. Protein sequence: CASKQGADIQYF.

This clonotype was seen a handful of times. This chain links TRBV12-3 or TRBV12-4 with TRBJ1-2, with TRBD1 matching 9 bases. The CDR3 has 15 residues. Trimming removed 6 bases from V and 8 bases from J; junction bases left unmatched: 13. The CDR3 loop is CASRKPGQGFEGYTF. Here the CDR3 DNA reads TGTGCCAGCAGGAAACCGGGACAGGGATTTGAGGGCTACACCTTC.

The table lists this clonotype with many counts. This chain uses TRBV5-1 with TRBJ2-1; D is unresolved. The V and J ends lost 0 bases and 7 bases respectively, with 8 bases between them. Germline CDR1 and CDR2: SGHRS and YFSETQ. The CDR3 has 13 amino acids. The CDR3 is CASSLATQNEQFF. CDR3 coding DNA: TGCGCCAGCAGCTTGGCGACCCAGAATGAGCAGTTCTTC.

V and J are TRBV18 and TRBJ2-1, with unresolved D. Deletions cut 3 bases from V and 3 bases from J, with 9 bases between. CDR3 size: 14 residues. The V gene's germline CDR1 is KGHSH and CDR2 LQKENI. CDR3 residues: CASSPSSLYNEQFF. For the CDR3, the DNA is TGTGCCAGCTCACCGTCTTCGCTCTACAATGAGCAGTTCTTC.

The chain couples TRBV9 to TRBJ1-2; D remains unclear. The CDR3 extends over 14 amino acids. Germline values: CDR1 SGDLS, CDR2 YYNGEE. Trimming took off 3 bases at V and 0 bases at J, with 9 bases between the two ends. The CDR3 coding sequence is TGTGCCAGCAGCGCCGCTCCGACTAACTATGGCTACACCTTC. Translation gives CASSAAPTNYGYTF.

In its sample, this clonotype was seen many times. V gene TRBV6-5 combines with J gene TRBJ2-7; TRBD2 agrees at 14 bases. The germline V gene has CDR1 MNHEY and CDR2 SVGAGI. The CDR3 runs 15 residues. V lost 6 bases to trimming and J lost 7 bases; unmatched junction nucleotides: 8. CDR3 protein: CASSPKGLAGDEQYF. CDR3 bases: TGTGCCAGCAGCCCTAAGGGACTAGCGGGGGATGAGCAGTACTTC.

This clonotype was found a few times. The J gene is TRBJ1-5, the V gene TRBV12-3 or TRBV12-4, with D unclear. Trimming removed 1 base from V and 2 bases from J, with 6 bases in between. There are 14 residues in the CDR3. In DNA, the CDR3 is TGTGCCAGCAGTTTAGAGAGCGGCAATCAGCCCCAGCATTTT. Encoded protein: CASSLESGNQPQHF.

The sample holds many counts of this clonotype. The gene calls are TRBV12-3 or TRBV12-4 and TRBJ2-5, with D perhaps matching TRBD1 (6 bases). Trimming stripped 5 bases from V and 2 bases from J, with 15 bases between. The CDR3 has 15 residues. For the CDR3, the DNA is TGTGCCAGCAGTCCCGACAGGCACAAACAAGAGACCCAGTACTTC. It is translated as CASSPDRHKQETQYF.

This clonotype was detected only a few times. This sequence joins TRBV15 and TRBJ2-3; no firm D call. Looked up from germline, CDR1 is LNHNV and CDR2 is YYDKDF (reference sequence). The CDR3 is made up of 15 amino acids. Trimming removed 0 bases from V and 3 bases from J, with 10 bases in between. This CDR3 is CATSREESWTDTQYF. The CDR3 bases are TGTGCCACCAGCAGAGAGGAAAGTTGGACAGATACGCAGTATTTT.

This clonotype was observed many times. The chain employs TRBV29-1 and TRBJ2-7; a possible D gene is TRBD2 (6 bases). CDR1 and CDR2 (germline): SQVTM, ANQGSEA. CDR3 length: 13 amino acids. The V end was cut by 7 bases, the J end by 3 bases, with 16 bases between. The CDR3: CSGGAADIYEQYF. The CDR3 region has the DNA TGCAGCGGCGGGGCAGCCGACATCTACGAGCAGTACTTC.